This section outlines one T cell receptor (beta chain) sequence together with its context. Antigen: not known. CDR1 MNHEY and CDR2 SVGEGT come from the germline V gene. This CDR3 comprises 12 residues. The V gene lost 9 bases and the J gene lost 4 bases, with 11 bases spanning the gap. Assay: immunoSEQ multiplex PCR; the TCRdb copy retains only in-frame clones and omits some. The profile shows more than 55,000 clones, nearly 90% of them singletons. The data stem from a study of T cell responses to AZD1222 COVID-19 vaccine. Study-wide points: In all cases, repertoires were sampled only after the peak T cell response. Across the whole spike, CD4 TCRs peaked at regions 160-218 and 743-854.

This chain uses TRBV6-2 or TRBV6-3 with TRBJ2-3; D ambiguous. The sample consisted of peripheral blood, taken 28 days after the second AZD1222 dose. This TCR was recovered from an adult who received the AZD1222 COVID-19 vaccine. In DNA form, the CDR3 reads TGTGCCAGTAGCCGCTCCCCAGATACGCAGTATTTT. Translating it yields CASSRSPDTQYF.